The 22 T cell receptor beta chains in this list originate from one sample, sequenced in a study of cytomegalovirus exposure and HLA in healthy donors. Vbeta (60) and Jbeta (13) primers were used in the PCR. Clones were read by immunoSEQ multiplex PCR, and TCRdb kept only the in-frame ones, dropping some. Its clone listing holds some 70,000 clones. Sequences were obtained from PBMCs. All receptors come from a middle-aged man in good health and CMV-seronegative.

The chain uses TRBV4-1 and TRBJ2-5; a weak D match, TRBD1 (6 bases). The J call may be in error: the DNA end matches TRBJ2-7 better. CDR3 length equals 14 residues. Germline CDR1 reads MGHRA; CDR2 reads YSYEKL. CDR3 sequence: CASSPRTASYEQYF. Written as DNA, the CDR3 is TGCGCCAGCAGCCCCCGGACAGCGTCCTACGAGCAGTACTTC.

V usage is TRBV6-5 and J usage is TRBJ1-2, with a tentative D call TRBD1 (5 bases). The CDR3 runs 13 residues. Germline CDR1 and CDR2: MNHEY and SVGAGI. Trimming took off 5 bases at V and 4 bases at J, with 11 bases between the two ends. CDR3 in amino acids: CASSIGHLYGYTF. The CDR3 bases are TGTGCCAGCAGTATTGGACACCTCTATGGCTACACCTTC.

The chain couples TRBV4-1 to TRBJ2-3, with D perhaps matching TRBD1 (6 bases). This CDR3 is 17 amino acids long. V shed 0 bases and J shed 2 bases, with 15 bases lying between them. Per the germline V gene, CDR1 is MGHRA and CDR2 is YSYEKL. As DNA, the CDR3 is TGCGCCAGCAGCCAAGATAGGGGGACGTTTCTCACAGATACGCAGTATTTT. Protein: CASSQDRGTFLTDTQYF.

The J gene is TRBJ1-1, the V gene TRBV14, with D unclear. Deletions cut 2 bases from V and 6 bases from J, with 10 bases between. The germline V gene has CDR1 SGHDN and CDR2 FVKESK. The CDR3 is 13 amino acids. Here the CDR3 reads CASSQQGGSEAFF. The CDR3 DNA follows: TGTGCCAGCAGCCAACAAGGCGGATCTGAAGCTTTCTTT.

The CDR3 DNA reads TGTGCCAGCAGCGACCGACGGGAAGGCTACAATGAGCAGTTCTTC. Translated: CASSDRREGYNEQFF. This sequence joins TRBV6-5 and TRBJ2-1, with a possible D match to TRBD2 (5 bases). The CDR3 contains 15 residues. V shed 6 bases and J shed 3 bases, with 15 bases lying between them. Germline V gene sequence: CDR1 MNHEY, CDR2 SVGAGI.

The genes are TRBV25-1 and TRBJ2-5, with D maybe TRBD2 (6 bases). The germline V and J ends were trimmed by 3 bases and 2 bases, with 13 bases remaining between them. Germline V lookup: CDR1 MGHDK, CDR2 SYGVNS. The CDR3 loop spans 15 amino acids. CDR3 residues: CASSDVGGRQETQYF. DNA for the CDR3: TGTGCCAGCAGTGATGTGGGGGGAAGGCAAGAGACCCAGTACTTC.

This chain joins TRBV5-6 and TRBJ2-1; 9 bases map to TRBD2. The CDR3 runs 16 residues. Germline trimming cut 2 bases from V and 8 bases from J; bases unmatched to any gene: 11. CDR1 and CDR2 from the germline V gene are SGHDT and YYEEEE. The CDR3 region is CASSFGRRAGGHEQFF. The CDR3 region has the DNA TGTGCCAGCAGCTTTGGCAGGCGAGCGGGGGGTCATGAGCAGTTCTTC.

The rearrangement links TRBV7-9 to TRBJ1-1; D is uncertain. Trimming stripped 5 bases from V and 0 bases from J, with 7 bases between. Germline CDR1 and CDR2: SEHNR and FQNEAQ (reference sequence). This CDR3 spans 13 amino acids. The CDR3 DNA sequence: TGTGCCAGCAGCGGTACAGTGAACACTGAAGCTTTCTTT. Protein: CASSGTVNTEAFF.

The V call is TRBV18, the J call TRBJ2-7, with D perhaps matching TRBD1 (6 bases). The CDR3 is 15 amino acids. Per germline, CDR1 KGHSH and CDR2 LQKENI. V shed 5 bases and J shed 1 base, with 15 bases lying between them. DNA for the CDR3: TGTGCCAGCTCATCGACCACACAGGGATCCTACGAGCAGTACTTC. It specifies CASSSTTQGSYEQYF.

The gene calls are TRBV5-1 and TRBJ1-1; maybe TRBD1 (6 bases). This CDR3 spans 15 amino acids. CDR1 SGHRS and CDR2 YFSETQ come from the germline V gene. With 7 bases removed from V and 2 bases from J, the gap between germline ends came to 18 bases. CDR3 coding DNA: TGCGCCAGCGGATTTAAGGGGGATTCAAACACTGAAGCTTTCTTT. This encodes CASGFKGDSNTEAFF.

The chain couples TRBV11-2 to TRBJ2-2; D may be TRBD1 (6 bases). V lost 4 bases to trimming and J lost 5 bases, with 14 bases between them. The CDR3 loop spans 15 amino acids. Germline V lookup: CDR1 SGHAT, CDR2 FQNNGV. The CDR3 bases are TGTGCCAGCAGCTCAATCAGGGGTGGGACCGGGGAGCTGTTTTTT. This gives the protein CASSSIRGGTGELFF.

The V call is TRBV5-8, the J call TRBJ2-2; 15 bases map to TRBD2. V gave up 3 bases and J gave up 5 bases; unmatched junction bases: 8. The CDR3 sequence is 18 residues long. In germline, CDR1 is SGHTS, CDR2 YDEGEE. The CDR3 is CASSSGTSGRIGTGELFF. In DNA, the CDR3 is TGTGCCAGCAGCTCTGGGACTAGCGGGAGGATCGGGACCGGGGAGCTGTTTTTT.

The V and J genes are TRBV4-2 and TRBJ2-4, with 9 nucleotides matching TRBD2. CDR3 length equals 21 residues. The germline gives CDR1 LGHNA, CDR2 YNFKEQ. V shed 4 bases, J shed 0 bases, and the junction held 19 bases outside the gene matches. The CDR3 sequence is CASSPLGGGAPATIAKNIQYF. The DNA for the CDR3 is TGTGCCAGCAGCCCCTTGGGCGGGGGGGCCCCGGCCACCATAGCCAAAAACATTCAGTACTTC.

The chain has TRBV9 and TRBJ2-7, with TRBD2 matching 7 bases. J was trimmed by 7 bases and V by 3 bases; bases with no gene match: 4. Germline V gene data show CDR1 as SGDLS and CDR2 as YYNGEE. The CDR3 has 12 amino acids. The CDR3 coding sequence is TGTGCCAGCAGCGGCCCCGGGGGGGAGCAGTACTTC. Amino acids: CASSGPGGEQYF. The full variable domain, in which reference TRBV9 and TRBJ2-7 provide the parts outside the CDR3, is DSGVTQTPKHLITATGQRVTLRCSPRSGDLSVYWYQQSLDQGLQFLIQYYNGEERAKGNILERFSAQQFPDLHSELNLSSLELGDSALYFCASSGPGGEQYFGPGTRLTVT.

The rearrangement links TRBV7-2 to TRBJ2-7; a possible D gene is TRBD2 (6 bases). Trimming pared 5 bases from V and 2 bases from J, leaving 19 bases between. CDR3 size: 16 residues. Germline V gene lookup returns CDR1 SGHTA and CDR2 FQGNSA. The CDR3 DNA is TGTGCCAGCAGCACCCCTGGCGGGAAGTGGCCCTACGAGCAGTACTTC. As protein: CASSTPGGKWPYEQYF.

This chain links TRBV6-5 with TRBJ2-2; TRBD1 might be the D (6 bases). The germline gives CDR1 MNHEY, CDR2 SVGAGI. This CDR3 is built from 14 residues. Trimming removed 6 bases at V and 5 bases at J, with 13 bases between. The CDR3 DNA sequence: TGTGCCAGCAGGGCAGGGGATCAAACCGGGGAGCTGTTTTTT. Translating it yields CASRAGDQTGELFF.

This chain connects TRBV10-3 to TRBJ2-5, with 7 bases lining up with TRBD2. CDR1 and CDR2 from the germline V gene are ENHRY and SYGVKD. The CDR3 consists of 13 residues. The J segment lost 5 bases and the V segment lost 10 bases, leaving 10 bases of the junction unmatched. The CDR3 DNA is TGTGCCACTAGCGGACGCGGCGGGGAGACCCAGTACTTC. Its translation: CATSGRGGETQYF.

The V gene is TRBV27, the J gene TRBJ2-2, with 10 bases that match TRBD2. J was trimmed by 6 bases and V by 7 bases; bases with no gene match: 14. This CDR3 comprises 17 residues. Germline values: CDR1 MNHEY, CDR2 SMNVEV (reference sequence). The DNA of the CDR3 is TGTGCCAGCAATTCTCAGAGGGGGCTAGCGGGAGCCGGGGAGCTGTTTTTT. Encoded protein: CASNSQRGLAGAGELFF.

This sequence joins TRBV5-1 and TRBJ2-7; 10 positions agree with TRBD2. Per germline, CDR1 SGHRS and CDR2 YFSETQ. The CDR3 is 15 amino acids. Unmatched junction bases numbered 6, after V lost 4 bases and J lost 2 bases. The CDR3, as DNA: TGCGCCAGCAGCCCTCGGACTAGCGGTCCCTACGAGCAGTACTTC. Its protein is CASSPRTSGPYEQYF.

The chain couples TRBV4-3 to TRBJ1-5, with D possibly being TRBD1 (6 bases). Germline V CDR1 and CDR2: LGHNA, YSLEER. This CDR3 has 16 amino acids. Trimming removed 0 bases from V and 4 bases from J, with 13 bases in between. As DNA, the CDR3 is TGCGCCAGCAGCCAAGACAGGGACAACAGAAATCAGCCCCAGCATTTT. This encodes CASSQDRDNRNQPQHF.

The gene calls are TRBV5-6 and TRBJ1-5, with 7 bases lining up with TRBD1. CDR3 length equals 13 residues. The trim removed 4 bases at V and 9 bases at J, leaving 7 bases unmatched. Germline loops: CDR1 SGHDT, CDR2 YYEEEE. CDR3 region: CASSRDSTSPQHF. The CDR3 DNA reads as TGTGCCAGCAGCCGGGACAGTACTTCGCCCCAGCATTTT. The variable domain in full, completed from reference TRBV5-6 and TRBJ1-5, reads DAGVTQSPTHLIKTRGQQVTLRCSPKSGHDTVSWYQQALGQGPQFIFQYYEEEERQRGNFPDRFSGHQFPNYSSELNVNALLLGDSALYLCASSRDSTSPQHFGDGTRLSIL.

The V call is TRBV5-1, the J call TRBJ1-2; 8 bases map to TRBD1. The CDR3 covers 13 residues. V was pared by 3 bases and J by 8 bases, with 6 bases of the junction left unmatched. Germline values: CDR1 SGHRS, CDR2 YFSETQ. In DNA, the CDR3 is TGCGCCAGCAGCTGGGGGACAGGTGGGGGCTACACCTTC. Encoded protein: CASSWGTGGGYTF.